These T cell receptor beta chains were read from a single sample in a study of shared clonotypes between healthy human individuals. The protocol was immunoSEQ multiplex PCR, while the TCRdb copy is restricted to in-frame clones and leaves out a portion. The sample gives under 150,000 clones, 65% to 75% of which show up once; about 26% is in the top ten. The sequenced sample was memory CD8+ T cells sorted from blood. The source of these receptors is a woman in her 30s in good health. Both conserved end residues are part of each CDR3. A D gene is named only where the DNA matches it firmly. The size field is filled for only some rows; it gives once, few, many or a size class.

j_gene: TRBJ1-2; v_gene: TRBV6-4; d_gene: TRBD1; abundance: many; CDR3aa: CASSRQGGNDGYTF; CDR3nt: TGTGCCAGCAGCCGACAGGGTGGGAACGATGGCTACACCTTC
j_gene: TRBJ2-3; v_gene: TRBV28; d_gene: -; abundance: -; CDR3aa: CASMEGVLDTQYF; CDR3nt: TGTGCCAGCATGGAGGGGGTTTTGGATACGCAGTATTTT
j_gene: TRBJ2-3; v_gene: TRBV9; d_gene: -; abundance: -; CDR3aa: CASSVDPGFTDTQYF; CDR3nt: TGTGCCAGCAGCGTAGATCCCGGGTTCACAGATACGCAGTATTTT
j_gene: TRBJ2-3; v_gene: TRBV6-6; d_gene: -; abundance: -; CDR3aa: CASSPRIWERTDTQYF; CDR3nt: TGTGCCAGCAGCCCCCGGATCTGGGAACGCACAGATACGCAGTATTTT
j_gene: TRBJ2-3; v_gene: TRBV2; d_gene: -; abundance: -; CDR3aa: CASSLLRRYRGSTDTQYF; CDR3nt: TGTGCCAGCAGTCTACTACGTAGGTACCGCGGGAGCACAGATACGCAGTATTTT
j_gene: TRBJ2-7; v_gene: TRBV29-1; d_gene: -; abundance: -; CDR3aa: CSVETGPSYEQYF; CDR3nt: TGCAGCGTTGAAACAGGGCCTTCCTACGAGCAGTACTTC
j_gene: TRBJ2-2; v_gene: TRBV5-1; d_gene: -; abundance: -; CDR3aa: CASSLKRGAGGELFF; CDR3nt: TGCGCCAGCAGCTTGAAACGGGGAGCCGGCGGGGAGCTGTTTTTT
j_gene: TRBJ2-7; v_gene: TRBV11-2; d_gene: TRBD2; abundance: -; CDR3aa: CASSPLAGWYEQYF; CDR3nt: TGTGCCAGCAGCCCCCTAGCGGGATGGTACGAGCAGTACTTC
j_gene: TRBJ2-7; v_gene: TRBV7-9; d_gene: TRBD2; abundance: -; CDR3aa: CASSSTLAGSYEQYF; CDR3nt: TGTGCCAGCAGCTCAACTCTAGCGGGAAGCTACGAGCAGTACTTC
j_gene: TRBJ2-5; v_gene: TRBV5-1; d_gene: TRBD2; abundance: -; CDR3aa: CASSLGPLRGTQETQYF; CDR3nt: TGCGCCAGCAGCTTGGGGCCCTTGCGGGGGACGCAAGAGACCCAGTACTTC
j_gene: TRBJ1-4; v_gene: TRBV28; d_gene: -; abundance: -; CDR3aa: CASSFTDRILFNEKLFF; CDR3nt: TGTGCCAGCAGTTTCACCGACCGAATCTTGTTTAATGAAAAACTGTTTTTT
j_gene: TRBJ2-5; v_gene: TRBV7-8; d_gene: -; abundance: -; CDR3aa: CASSPLGGVIQETQYF; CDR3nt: TGTGCCAGCAGCCCATTAGGAGGGGTGATCCAAGAGACCCAGTACTTC
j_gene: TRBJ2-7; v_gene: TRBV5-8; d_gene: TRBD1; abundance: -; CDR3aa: CASSSGTGYEQYF; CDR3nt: TGTGCCAGCAGTTCCGGGACAGGGTACGAGCAGTACTTC
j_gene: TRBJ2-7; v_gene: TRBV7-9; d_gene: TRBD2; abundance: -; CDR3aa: CASSPSALAGVYEQYF; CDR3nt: TGTGCCAGCAGCCCAAGCGCACTAGCGGGAGTATACGAGCAGTACTTC
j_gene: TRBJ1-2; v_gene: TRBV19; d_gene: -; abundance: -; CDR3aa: CASSIAGYDGYTF; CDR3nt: TGTGCCAGTAGTATTGCAGGTTATGATGGCTACACCTTC
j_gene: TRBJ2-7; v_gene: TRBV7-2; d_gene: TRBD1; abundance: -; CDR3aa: CASSSRAQGGRSYEQYF; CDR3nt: TGTGCCAGCAGCTCCCGCGCACAGGGGGGAAGGTCCTACGAGCAGTACTTC
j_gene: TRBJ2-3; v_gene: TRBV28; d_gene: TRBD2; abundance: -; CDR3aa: CASSSIAGEDTQYF; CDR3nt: TGTGCCAGCAGTTCGATAGCGGGAGAGGATACGCAGTATTTT
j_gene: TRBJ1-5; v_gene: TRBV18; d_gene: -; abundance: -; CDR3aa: CASSPSGARLYQPQHF; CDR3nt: TGTGCCAGCTCACCGTCAGGGGCCAGACTTTATCAGCCCCAGCATTTT
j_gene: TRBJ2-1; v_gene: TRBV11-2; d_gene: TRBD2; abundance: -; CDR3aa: CASSFPGLADYNEQFF; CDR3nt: TGTGCCAGCAGCTTCCCCGGACTAGCGGACTACAATGAGCAGTTCTTC
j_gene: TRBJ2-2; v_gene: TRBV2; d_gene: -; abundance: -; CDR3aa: CASSPRGGNTGELFF; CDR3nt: TGTGCCAGCAGCCCTAGGGGGGGCAACACCGGGGAGCTGTTTTTT
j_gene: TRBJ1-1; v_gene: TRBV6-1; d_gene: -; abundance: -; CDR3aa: CASSDSRVPMNTEAFF; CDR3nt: TGTGCCAGCAGTGATTCCAGGGTGCCGATGAACACTGAAGCTTTCTTT
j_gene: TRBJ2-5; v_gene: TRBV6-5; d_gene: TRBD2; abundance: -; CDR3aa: CASSPGSAGAKTQYF; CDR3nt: TGTGCCAGCAGCCCCGGATCGGCGGGAGCAAAGACCCAGTACTTC
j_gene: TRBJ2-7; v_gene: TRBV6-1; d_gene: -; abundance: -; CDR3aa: CASTQGEGMGEQYF; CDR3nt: TGTGCCAGCACGCAAGGAGAGGGCATGGGCGAGCAGTACTTC
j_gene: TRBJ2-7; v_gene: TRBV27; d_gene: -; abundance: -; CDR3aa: CASSLKAPYEQYF; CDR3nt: TGTGCCAGCAGCCTTAAGGCCCCCTACGAGCAGTACTTC
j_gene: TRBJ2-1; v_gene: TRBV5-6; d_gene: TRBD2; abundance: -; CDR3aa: CASSYGTSGRAREQFF; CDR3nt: TGTGCCAGCAGCTATGGGACTAGCGGGAGGGCCCGGGAGCAGTTCTTC
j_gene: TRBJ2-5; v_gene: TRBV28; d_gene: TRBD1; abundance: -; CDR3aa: CASRAPTGVETQYF; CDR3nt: TGTGCCAGCAGGGCCCCGACAGGGGTAGAGACCCAGTACTTC
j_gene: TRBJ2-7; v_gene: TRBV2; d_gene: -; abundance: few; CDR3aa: CASSEGHSYEQYF; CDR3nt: TGTGCCAGCAGTGAGGGACACTCATACGAGCAGTACTTC
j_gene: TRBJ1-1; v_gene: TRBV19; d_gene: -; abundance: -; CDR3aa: CASSDTYNGESPFF; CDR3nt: TGTGCCAGTAGTGACACATATAATGGGGAGAGTCCTTTCTTT
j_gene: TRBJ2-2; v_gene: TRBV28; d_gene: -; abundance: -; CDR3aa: CASSRSGWTGELFF; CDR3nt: TGTGCCAGCAGCCGGAGTGGTTGGACCGGGGAGCTGTTTTTT
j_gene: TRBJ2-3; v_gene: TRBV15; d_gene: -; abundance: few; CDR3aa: CATSANAGHRDTQYF; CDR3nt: TGTGCCACCAGCGCTAACGCGGGACACAGAGATACGCAGTATTTT
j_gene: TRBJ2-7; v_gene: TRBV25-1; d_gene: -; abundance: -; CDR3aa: CASSESHQGQVYEQYF; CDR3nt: TGTGCCAGCAGTGAATCACACCAGGGCCAAGTCTACGAGCAGTACTTC
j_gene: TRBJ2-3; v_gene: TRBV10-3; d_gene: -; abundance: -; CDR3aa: CAINRASGTDTQYF; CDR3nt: TGTGCCATCAATAGGGCTAGCGGCACAGATACGCAGTATTTT
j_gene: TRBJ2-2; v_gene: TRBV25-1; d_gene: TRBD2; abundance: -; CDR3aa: CASSEGLAGVPGELFF; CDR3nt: TGTGCCAGCAGTGAGGGACTAGCGGGAGTCCCCGGGGAGCTGTTTTTT
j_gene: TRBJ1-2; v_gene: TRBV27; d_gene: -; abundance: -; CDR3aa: CASSPNGGLYGYTF; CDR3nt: TGTGCCAGCAGTCCCAACGGGGGATTGTATGGCTACACCTTC
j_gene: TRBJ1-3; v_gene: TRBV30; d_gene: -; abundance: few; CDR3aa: CAWSVGGPFWYF; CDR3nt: TGTGCCTGGAGTGTCGGAGGGCCTTTTTGGTATTTT
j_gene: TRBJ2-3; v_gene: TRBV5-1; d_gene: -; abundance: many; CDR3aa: CASSLRGYPNTDTQYF; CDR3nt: TGCGCCAGCAGCTTGAGGGGGTACCCAAACACAGATACGCAGTATTTT
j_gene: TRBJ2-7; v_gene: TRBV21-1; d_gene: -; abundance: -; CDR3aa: CASSKDCRGQYF; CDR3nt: TGTGCCAGCAGCAAAGACTGTAGAGGGCAGTACTTC
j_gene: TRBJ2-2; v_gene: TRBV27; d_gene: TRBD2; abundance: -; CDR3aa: CASGLAGMWTGELFF; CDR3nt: TGTGCCAGCGGCCTAGCGGGAATGTGGACCGGGGAGCTGTTTTTT
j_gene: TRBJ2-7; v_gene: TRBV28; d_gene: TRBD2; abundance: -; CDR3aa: CASEGTSDYEQYF; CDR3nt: TGTGCCAGCGAAGGGACTAGCGACTACGAGCAGTACTTC
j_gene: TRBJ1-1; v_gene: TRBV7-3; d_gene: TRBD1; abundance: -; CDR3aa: CASSEQGRAEAFF; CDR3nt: TGTGCCAGCAGCGAACAGGGGCGAGCTGAAGCTTTCTTT
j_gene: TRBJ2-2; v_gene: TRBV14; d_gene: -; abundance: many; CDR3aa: CASSQSNAPNTGELFF; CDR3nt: TGTGCCAGCAGCCAATCCAACGCGCCGAACACCGGGGAGCTGTTTTTT
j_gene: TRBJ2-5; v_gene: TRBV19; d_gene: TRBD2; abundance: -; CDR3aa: CASRPLAGEVETQYF; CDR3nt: TGTGCCAGTAGACCACTAGCGGGAGAGGTGGAGACCCAGTACTTC
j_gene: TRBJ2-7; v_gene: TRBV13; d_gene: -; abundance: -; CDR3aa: CASSVVTGSLGEQYF; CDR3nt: TGTGCCAGCAGCGTAGTGACAGGTAGTCTGGGGGAGCAGTACTTC
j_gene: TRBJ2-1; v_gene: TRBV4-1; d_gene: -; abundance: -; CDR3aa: CASSQGDWTRRGEQFF; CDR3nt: TGCGCCAGCAGCCAAGGGGACTGGACTCGCAGAGGTGAGCAGTTCTTC
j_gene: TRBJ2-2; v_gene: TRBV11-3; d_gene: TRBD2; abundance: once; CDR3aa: CASSFQLSGIGAGELFF; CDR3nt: TGTGCCAGCAGCTTTCAACTTAGCGGGATTGGTGCCGGGGAGCTGTTTTTT
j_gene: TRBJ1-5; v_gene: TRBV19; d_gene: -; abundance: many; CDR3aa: CATDQGLQPQHF; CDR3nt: TGTGCCACTGATCAGGGTCTTCAGCCCCAGCATTTT
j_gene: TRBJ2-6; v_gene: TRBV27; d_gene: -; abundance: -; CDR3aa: CASSIGERNPPGANVLTF; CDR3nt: TGTGCCAGCAGTATTGGGGAGAGGAACCCCCCTGGGGCCAACGTCCTGACTTTC
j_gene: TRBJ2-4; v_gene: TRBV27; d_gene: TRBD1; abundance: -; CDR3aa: CASSLGQGASKNIQYF; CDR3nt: TGTGCCAGCAGTTTAGGACAGGGGGCCTCCAAAAACATTCAGTACTTC
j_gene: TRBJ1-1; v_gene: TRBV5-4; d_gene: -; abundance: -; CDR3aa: CASSLTDGAEAFF; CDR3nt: TGTGCCAGCAGCCTCACGGACGGGGCTGAAGCTTTCTTT
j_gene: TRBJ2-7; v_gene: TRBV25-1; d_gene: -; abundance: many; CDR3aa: CASSDLLHEQYF; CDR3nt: TGTGCCAGCAGTGATCTCCTCCACGAGCAGTACTTC